This TCR beta chain was identified during a study of OX40 agonist ivuxolimab in advanced cancers. There are 14 residues in the CDR3. Germline lookup yields CDR1 WSHSY and CDR2 SAAADI. Trimming removed 0 bases at V and 3 bases at J, with 8 bases between. The assay was immunoSEQ multiplex PCR, and TCRdb's table has in-frame clones only and misses some. The sample lists 50,000 to 65,000 clones; 75% to 90% were seen once. This clonotype was sampled from an adult with an advanced solid tumor such as melanoma, head and neck, liver or kidney cancer. The sequencing used CD4+ or CD8+ T cells sorted from blood, collected in a trial of the OX40 agonist ivuxolimab. The J gene is TRBJ1-2, the V gene TRBV10-2, with D hard to call. Written as DNA, the CDR3 is TGCGCCAGCAGTGAGTCCGTCAGCCACTATGGCTACACCTTC. Its translation: CASSESVSHYGYTF.